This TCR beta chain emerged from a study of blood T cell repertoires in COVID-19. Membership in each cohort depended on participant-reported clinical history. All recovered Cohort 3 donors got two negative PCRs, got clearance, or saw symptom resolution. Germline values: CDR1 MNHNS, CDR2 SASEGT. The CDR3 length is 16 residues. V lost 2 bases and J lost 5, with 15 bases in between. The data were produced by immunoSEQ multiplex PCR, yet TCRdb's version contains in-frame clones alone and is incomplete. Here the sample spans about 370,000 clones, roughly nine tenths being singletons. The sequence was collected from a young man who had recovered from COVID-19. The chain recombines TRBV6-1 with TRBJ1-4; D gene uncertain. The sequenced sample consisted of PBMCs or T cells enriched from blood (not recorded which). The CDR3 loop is CASSESAGVANEKLFF. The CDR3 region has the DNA TGTGCCAGCAGTGAATCGGCCGGGGTTGCGAATGAAAAACTGTTTTTT.